The 19 T cell receptor beta chains presented below share a single source sample, sequenced in a study of blood T cell repertoires in COVID-19. Assay: immunoSEQ multiplex PCR; the TCRdb copy retains only in-frame clones and omits some. Of about 350,000 clones detected, approximately 87% appear once; the ten largest clones hold roughly 5.2%. The sequenced material came from PBMCs or T cells enriched from blood (not recorded which). These receptor sequences come from a woman in her 30s who had recovered from COVID-19.

The rearrangement uses TRBV7-9 and TRBJ1-5; D might be TRBD1 (6 bases). The V gene's germline CDR1 is SEHNR and CDR2 FQNEAQ (reference sequence). Between the trimmed V and J ends, which lost 1 base and 3 bases, there was a span of 10 bases. The CDR3 runs to 15 residues. CDR3 nucleotide sequence: TGTGCCAGCAGCTTAGACAGGGTACACAATCAGCCCCAGCATTTT. Encoded protein: CASSLDRVHNQPQHF.

The chain uses TRBV5-8 and TRBJ1-2, with 7 bases lining up with TRBD1. Germline CDR1 is SGHTS and CDR2 is YDEGEE. J gave up 8 bases and V 0 bases, and 7 bases lay outside the gene matches. This CDR3 is 14 amino acids long. Written as DNA, the CDR3 is TGTGCCAGCAGCTTGGCCCCCAACAGGGGAGGCTACACCTTC. Its translation: CASSLAPNRGGYTF.

V gene TRBV29-1 combines with J gene TRBJ2-1, with 7 bases lining up with TRBD1. V trimming: 7 bases; J trimming: 0 bases; junction bases outside the gene matches: 6. The CDR3 is made up of 14 amino acids. Per the germline V gene, CDR1 is SQVTM and CDR2 is ANQGSEA. The CDR3 DNA reads as TGCAGCGCCCCTCAGGGGGTCTCCTACAATGAGCAGTTCTTC. The encoded protein is CSAPQGVSYNEQFF.

The rearrangement links TRBV28 to TRBJ1-5, with 7 bases lining up with TRBD1. Per the germline V gene, CDR1 is MDHEN and CDR2 is SYDVKM. V lost 4 bases, J lost 5 bases, and 5 bases stayed unmatched. This CDR3 is built from 14 residues. The CDR3 region is CASSSTQGDQPQHF. CDR3 bases: TGTGCCAGCAGTTCCACGCAGGGGGATCAGCCCCAGCATTTT.

This chain joins TRBV5-4 and TRBJ2-1; D might be TRBD2 (5 bases). V lost 0 bases to trimming and J lost 6 bases, with 7 bases between them. The CDR3 length is 13 residues. The germline gives CDR1 SGHNT, CDR2 YYREEE (reference sequence). Here the CDR3 DNA reads TGTGCCAGCAGCTTGGCCGCGGGCAATGAGCAGTTCTTC. Protein: CASSLAAGNEQFF.

The genes are TRBV28 and TRBJ2-1; tentative D call: TRBD1 (5 bases). Per the germline V gene, CDR1 is MDHEN and CDR2 is SYDVKM. V was pared by 1 base and J by 6 bases, with 10 bases between. The CDR3 extends over 14 amino acids. CDR3 residues: CASSLFRAFNEQFF. CDR3 in DNA: TGTGCCAGCAGTTTATTCAGGGCATTCAATGAGCAGTTCTTC. Using reference TRBV28 and TRBJ2-1 for the parts outside the CDR3, the full variable domain is DVKVTQSSRYLVKRTGEKVFLECVQDMDHENMFWYRQDPGLGLRLIYFSYDVKMKEKGDIPEGYSVSREKKERFSLILESASTNQTSMYLCASSLFRAFNEQFFGPGTRLTVL.

On this clone itself: The sample has other DNA sequences that encode this CDR3 too. V gene TRBV12-3 or TRBV12-4 combines with J gene TRBJ2-7; D perhaps matches TRBD2 (6 bases). The V gene lost 3 bases and the J gene lost 3 bases, with 6 bases spanning the gap. This CDR3 has 12 amino acids. CDR3 loop: CASSFSGYEQYF. The DNA of the CDR3 is TGTGCCAGCAGTTTTAGCGGCTACGAGCAGTACTTC.

About this clone: The junction differs from germline at one of its ends, possibly a read error. This chain uses TRBV6-1 with TRBJ1-6; tentative D call: TRBD1 (6 bases). The V gene's germline CDR1 is MNHNS and CDR2 SASEGT. The CDR3 is 14 residues long. CDR3 amino acids: CASREDRLPAPLHF. The DNA for the CDR3 is TGTGCCAGCAGGGAAGACAGGCTACCAGCTCCCCTCCACTTT.

V gene TRBV5-1 combines with J gene TRBJ1-4, with 7 bases aligning to TRBD1. V was pared by 1 base and J by 8 bases, with 8 bases of the junction left unmatched. Germline V gives CDR1 SGHRS, CDR2 YFSETQ. The CDR3 is 15 residues long. The CDR3 loop reads CASSLRGGVEEKLFF. DNA for the CDR3: TGCGCCAGCAGCTTGAGAGGGGGCGTTGAGGAAAAACTGTTTTTT.

The V and J genes are TRBV10-3 and TRBJ1-4, with a tentative D call TRBD1 (5 bases). The germline V gene has CDR1 ENHRY and CDR2 SYGVKD. The CDR3 sequence is 15 residues long. The ends were cut back, 0 bases at V and 7 bases at J, with 12 bases in the middle. This chain's CDR3 is CAISESRDQGEKLFF. The CDR3 nucleotides are TGTGCCATCAGTGAGTCAAGAGACCAGGGTGAAAAACTGTTTTTT.

The chain couples TRBV7-3 to TRBJ2-1; 9 bases fit TRBD1. Germline-derived CDR1 and CDR2 are SGHTA and FQGTGA. The junction had 6 bases not matched to a gene; V was cut back by 3 bases and J by 3 bases. The CDR3 extends over 16 amino acids. The CDR3 bases are TGTGCCAGCAGCTTTACCGGGACAGGGATCTACAATGAGCAGTTCTTC. Its protein product is CASSFTGTGIYNEQFF. Full variable domain (missing parts from reference TRBV7-3 and TRBJ2-1): GAGVSQTPSNKVTEKGKYVELRCDPISGHTALYWYRQSLGQGPEFLIYFQGTGAADDSGLPNDRFFAVRPEGSVSTLKIQRTERGDSAVYLCASSFTGTGIYNEQFFGPGTRLTVL.

Remarks on this clone: Additional DNA sequences in this sample encode the identical CDR3. The chain is built from TRBV9 and TRBJ1-4; 11 positions match TRBD1. From germline, CDR1 is SGDLS and CDR2 YYNGEE. The ends lost 3 bases at V and 8 bases at J; junction bases unmatched: 3. The CDR3 is made up of 14 amino acids. The CDR3 DNA follows: TGTGCCAGCAGCGCCGGGACAGGGGGAGAAAAACTGTTTTTT. Residues: CASSAGTGGEKLFF.

The gene calls are TRBV18 and TRBJ1-4, with TRBD1 matching over 8 bases. The CDR3 is 17 residues long. V lost 3 bases and J lost 3; bases outside the gene matches: 9. The germline CDR1 and CDR2 sequences are KGHSH and LQKENI. CDR3 region: CASSPPGQGSPNEKLFF. The DNA for the CDR3 is TGTGCCAGCTCACCCCCAGGACAGGGAAGCCCTAATGAAAAACTGTTTTTT.

The chain is built from TRBV4-1 and TRBJ1-4; D uncertain. CDR1 is MGHRA and CDR2 is YSYEKL in the germline V gene. There are 14 residues in the CDR3. The V end lost 1 base, the J end lost 8 bases, and 11 bases lay between the germline ends. CDR3 protein: CASSQVKGGEKLFF. The CDR3 nucleotides are TGCGCCAGCAGCCAAGTGAAGGGAGGCGAAAAACTGTTTTTT.

The J gene is TRBJ2-2, the V gene TRBV4-1, with D perhaps matching TRBD1 (5 bases). This CDR3 region has 14 residues. The germline CDR1 and CDR2 sequences are MGHRA and YSYEKL. V shed 5 bases and J shed 2 bases, with 9 bases lying between them. CDR3 in amino acids: CASSNDRNTGELFF. The CDR3 DNA reads as TGCGCCAGCAGCAACGACAGAAACACCGGGGAGCTGTTTTTT.

This rearrangement joins TRBV6-2 or TRBV6-3 to TRBJ1-5, with D perhaps matching TRBD1 (6 bases). Trimming shortened V by 1 base and J by 3 bases, and 7 bases separated the two germline ends. The CDR3 has 14 amino acids. The germline gives CDR1 MNHEY, CDR2 SVGEGT. The CDR3 region is CASSYWGPNQPQHF. Here the CDR3 DNA reads TGTGCCAGCAGTTACTGGGGGCCCAATCAGCCCCAGCATTTT.

This clone was recorded a few times. The CDR3 nucleotides are TGTGCCAGCAGCTTAATTATGAACACTGAAGCTTTCTTT. Amino acids: CASSLIMNTEAFF. The chain joins TRBV11-1 to TRBJ1-1; D is unclear. The CDR3 is 13 residues long. Trimming stripped 2 bases from V and 0 bases from J, with 4 bases between. Germline CDR1 reads SGHAT; CDR2 reads FQDESV (reference sequence).

The chain links TRBV5-1 to TRBJ1-1, with TRBD1 as a possible D gene (5 bases). CDR1 is SGHRS, CDR2 YFSETQ, per germline. Trimming took 2 bases from V and 3 from J, leaving 14 bases between them. The length of the CDR3 is 15 residues. The CDR3 is CASSFPREGYTEAFF. CDR3 nucleotides: TGCGCCAGCAGCTTTCCCAGGGAAGGGTACACTGAAGCTTTCTTT.

The chain uses TRBV28 and TRBJ1-4; 11 bases agree with TRBD1. CDR1 is MDHEN, CDR2 SYDVKM, per germline. There are 16 residues in the CDR3. The V segment lost 1 base and the J segment 8 bases; nucleotides outside the gene matches: 6. The chain's CDR3 is CASSLFRTGGSEKLFF. The CDR3 bases are TGTGCCAGCAGTTTATTCCGGACAGGGGGCAGCGAAAAACTGTTTTTT.